These 8 T cell receptor beta chains were sequenced from one sample in a study of blood T cell repertoires in COVID-19. The protocol was immunoSEQ multiplex PCR, while the TCRdb copy is restricted to in-frame clones and leaves out a portion. The sample lists roughly 140,000 clones; 81% were seen once. The sample was peripheral blood. These receptors were obtained from a human donor in a cohort sampled during active COVID-19.

This clone was recorded a few times. The CDR3 sequence is CATSAKVIDRDNTDTQYF. The CDR3 coding sequence is TGTGCCACCAGTGCTAAAGTAATCGACAGGGACAACACAGATACGCAGTATTTT. This chain joins TRBV24-1 and TRBJ2-3; 7 positions agree with TRBD1. Unmatched junction bases numbered 15, after V lost 5 bases and J lost 2 bases. The CDR3 runs to 18 residues. CDR1 and CDR2 (germline): KGHDR, SFDVKD.

This sequence joins TRBV9 and TRBJ2-7; 9 bases align to TRBD1. Trimming removed 3 bases from V and 5 bases from J; junction bases left unmatched: 3. Looked up from germline, CDR1 is SGDLS and CDR2 is YYNGEE. CDR3 length equals 13 residues. The chain's CDR3 is CASSGQGVHEQYF. As DNA, the CDR3 is TGTGCCAGCAGCGGACAGGGGGTCCACGAGCAGTACTTC.

The J gene is TRBJ2-2, the V gene TRBV9, with 7 bases aligning to TRBD2. V trimming: 4 bases; J trimming: 1 base; junction bases outside the gene matches: 7. Germline V CDR1 and CDR2: SGDLS, YYNGEE. The CDR3 has 16 residues. The CDR3 protein is CASSQGAGLNTGELFF. The CDR3 DNA reads as TGTGCCAGCAGCCAAGGAGCGGGACTGAACACCGGGGAGCTGTTTTTT. The full variable domain, in which reference TRBV9 and TRBJ2-2 provide the parts outside the CDR3, is DSGVTQTPKHLITATGQRVTLRCSPRSGDLSVYWYQQSLDQGLQFLIQYYNGEERAKGNILERFSAQQFPDLHSELNLSSLELGDSALYFCASSQGAGLNTGELFFGEGSRLTVL.

The CDR3 is CASSVRTSAYTGELFF. The CDR3 bases are TGTGCCAGTAGTGTGAGGACTAGCGCCTACACCGGGGAGCTGTTTTTT. The rearrangement uses TRBV19 and TRBJ2-2; 9 bases map to TRBD2. The ends lost 5 bases at V and 3 bases at J; junction bases unmatched: 7. Germline CDR1 is LNHDA and CDR2 is SQIVND (reference sequence). The CDR3 totals 16 residues.

The chain couples TRBV9 to TRBJ2-7, with 7 positions matching TRBD1. Germline V gene sequence: CDR1 SGDLS, CDR2 YYNGEE. After removal of 4 bases from V and 0 bases from J, the junction contained 10 bases not matched to a gene. The CDR3 covers 16 residues. CDR3 in amino acids: CASSPRGQPLSYEQYF. The CDR3 region has the DNA TGTGCCAGCAGCCCCCGGGGACAGCCTCTCTCCTACGAGCAGTACTTC.

This chain's CDR3 is CASSPRTGGNQPQHF. DNA of the CDR3: TGTGCCAGCTCACCGAGGACAGGGGGCAATCAGCCCCAGCATTTT. This chain links TRBV18 with TRBJ1-5; TRBD1 aligns across 9 bases. Trimming cost V 3 bases and J 2 bases; bases outside gene matches: 2. Germline lookup yields CDR1 KGHSH and CDR2 LQKENI. This CDR3 is built from 15 residues.

This chain links TRBV5-1 with TRBJ2-6; D call uncertain. Looked up from germline, CDR1 is SGHRS and CDR2 is YFSETQ. This CDR3 is built from 17 residues. The V and J ends lost 4 bases and 0 bases respectively, with 14 bases between them. The CDR3 nucleotides read TGCGCCAGCAGCCCACAACCCCAGGCCTCTGGGGCCAACGTCCTGACTTTC. It yields the protein CASSPQPQASGANVLTF.

The chain employs TRBV7-2 and TRBJ2-7; 9 bases fit TRBD2. The CDR3 totals 17 residues. Germline values: CDR1 SGHTA, CDR2 FQGNSA. J gave up 0 bases and V 2 bases, and 8 bases lay outside the gene matches. The CDR3 reads CASSLLAGRLSSYEQYF. The CDR3 DNA reads as TGTGCCAGCAGCTTACTAGCGGGACGCCTTAGCTCCTACGAGCAGTACTTC.